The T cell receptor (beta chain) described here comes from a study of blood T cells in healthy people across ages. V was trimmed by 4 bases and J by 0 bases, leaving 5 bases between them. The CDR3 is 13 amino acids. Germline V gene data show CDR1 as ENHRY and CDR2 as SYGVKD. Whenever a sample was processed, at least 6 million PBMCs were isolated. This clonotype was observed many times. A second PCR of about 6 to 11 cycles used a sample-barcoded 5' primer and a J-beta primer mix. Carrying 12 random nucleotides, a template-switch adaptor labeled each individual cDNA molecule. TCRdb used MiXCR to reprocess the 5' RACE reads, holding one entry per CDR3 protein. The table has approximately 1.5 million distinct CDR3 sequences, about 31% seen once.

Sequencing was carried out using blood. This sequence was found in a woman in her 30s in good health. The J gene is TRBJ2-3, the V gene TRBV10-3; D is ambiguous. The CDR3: CAISGGSTDTQYF. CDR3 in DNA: TGTGCCATCAGTGGGGGAAGCACAGATACGCAGTATTTT.